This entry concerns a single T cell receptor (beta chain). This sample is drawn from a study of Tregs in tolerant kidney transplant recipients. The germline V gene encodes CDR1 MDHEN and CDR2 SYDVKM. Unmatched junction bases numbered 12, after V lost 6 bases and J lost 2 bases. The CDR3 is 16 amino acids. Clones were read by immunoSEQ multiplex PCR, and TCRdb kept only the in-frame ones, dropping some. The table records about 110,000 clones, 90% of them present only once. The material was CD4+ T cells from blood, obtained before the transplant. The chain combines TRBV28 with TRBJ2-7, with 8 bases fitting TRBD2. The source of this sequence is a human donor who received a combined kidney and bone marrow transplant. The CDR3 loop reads CASSPGGSTPPYEQYF. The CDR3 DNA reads TGTGCCAGCAGCCCGGGGGGGTCCACACCACCCTACGAGCAGTACTTC. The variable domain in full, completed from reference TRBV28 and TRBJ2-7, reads DVKVTQSSRYLVKRTGEKVFLECVQDMDHENMFWYRQDPGLGLRLIYFSYDVKMKEKGDIPEGYSVSREKKERFSLILESASTNQTSMYLCASSPGGSTPPYEQYFGPGTRLTVT.